Listed below are T cell receptor beta chains from one sample, sequenced in a study of shared clonotypes between healthy human individuals. Sequencing used immunoSEQ multiplex PCR; TCRdb keeps in-frame clones, though not all of them. There are 600,000 to 700,000 clones in the sample; roughly 72% occur only once, and around 1.8% lies in the top ten. Specimen: memory CD4+ T cells sorted from blood. The receptors here all came from a woman in her thirties in good health. Each CDR3 is given with its conserved first and last residue.

v_gene,CDR3aa
TRBV28,CASSPKTGFNQPQHF
TRBV4-1,CASSQGRASGIRRNEQFF
TRBV28,CASSFWALASSTGELFF
TRBV28,CASSSFSGGNGGANVLTF
TRBV7-6,CASSLVPPTGISYEQYF
TRBV7-9,CASSTDPPEQFF
TRBV10-3,CAISTTGTGNTIYF
TRBV25-1,CASTSTGVGNEQYF
TRBV6-5,CASSYGLGSYEQYF
TRBV28,CASSLRQTTYEQYF
TRBV5-1,CASSGTSGRGEQYF
TRBV5-4,CASSLGRGTNTGELFF